The 10 T cell receptor beta chains below were found in one sample sequenced in a study of cytomegalovirus exposure and HLA in healthy donors. The PCR had 60 Vbeta and 13 Jbeta primers. Sequencing used immunoSEQ multiplex PCR; TCRdb keeps in-frame clones, though not all of them. In the table there are more than 140,000 clones, roughly 73% of which are singletons. The sample taken for sequencing was PBMCs. The receptors here all came from a female donor in good health and CMV-seronegative.

The chain joins TRBV4-2 to TRBJ2-5; a possible D gene is TRBD2 (5 bases). V was cut by 0 bases and J by 5 bases, with 19 bases left in between. Germline values: CDR1 LGHNA, CDR2 YNFKEQ. The CDR3 is 17 amino acids. CDR3 nucleotide sequence: TGTGCCAGCAGCCAAGATCTAAGTCCAAGCGGCGGGGAGACCCAGTACTTC. This translates into CASSQDLSPSGGETQYF.

This chain joins TRBV19 and TRBJ2-1; 9 nucleotides align to TRBD1. Germline CDR1 is LNHDA and CDR2 is SQIVND (reference sequence). V shed 6 bases, J shed 7 bases, and the junction held 7 bases outside the gene matches. CDR3 size: 14 residues. CDR3 residues: CASRLQGAINEQFF. CDR3 sequence (DNA): TGTGCCAGTAGGTTACAGGGGGCGATTAATGAGCAGTTCTTC. The full variable domain, in which reference TRBV19 and TRBJ2-1 provide the parts outside the CDR3, is DGGITQSPKYLFRKEGQNVTLSCEQNLNHDAMYWYRQDPGQGLRLIYYSQIVNDFQKGDIAEGYSVSREKKESFPLTVTSAQKNPTAFYLCASRLQGAINEQFFGPGTRLTVL.

This sequence joins TRBV7-9 and TRBJ2-1, with a tentative D call TRBD2 (6 bases). V lost 0 bases and J 3 bases, leaving 6 bases between the germline ends. Germline-derived CDR1 and CDR2 are SEHNR and FQNEAQ (reference sequence). This CDR3 has 14 residues. The CDR3 region is CASSLAGGYNEQFF. The CDR3 DNA sequence: TGTGCCAGCAGCTTAGCGGGGGGCTACAATGAGCAGTTCTTC. Supplemented by reference TRBV7-9 and TRBJ2-1, the full variable domain reads DTGVSQNPRHKITKRGQNVTFRCDPISEHNRLYWYRQTLGQGPEFLTYFQNEAQLEKSRLLSDRFSAERPKGSFSTLEIQRTEQGDSAMYLCASSLAGGYNEQFFGPGTRLTVL.

V usage is TRBV12-5 and J usage is TRBJ1-5; D is unresolved. From germline, CDR1 is LGHNT and CDR2 FRNRAP. CDR3 length: 17 residues. The V end was cut by 0 bases, the J end by 1 base, with 13 bases between. CDR3 coding DNA: TGTGCTAGTGGTTTGGTTCTAGGCAGAGAAAGCAATCAGCCCCAGCATTTT. Protein: CASGLVLGRESNQPQHF.

V is TRBV5-6 and J is TRBJ2-1; 11 bases are a match to TRBD2. From germline, CDR1 is SGHDT and CDR2 YYEEEE. Unmatched junction bases numbered 12, after V lost 3 bases and J lost 7 bases. This CDR3 has 17 residues. CDR3 nucleotide sequence: TGTGCCAGCAGCTCCTGGGGCGGGGCTAGCGGGAGGAATGAGCAGTTCTTC. Amino acids: CASSSWGGASGRNEQFF. Together with reference TRBV5-6 and TRBJ2-1, the CDR3 gives the full variable domain: DAGVTQSPTHLIKTRGQQVTLRCSPKSGHDTVSWYQQALGQGPQFIFQYYEEEERQRGNFPDRFSGHQFPNYSSELNVNALLLGDSALYLCASSSWGGASGRNEQFFGPGTRLTVL.

The rearrangement uses TRBV9 and TRBJ1-1; a possible D gene is TRBD1 (6 bases). The CDR3 length is 15 residues. Germline V gives CDR1 SGDLS, CDR2 YYNGEE. V was trimmed by 0 bases and J by 0 bases, leaving 9 bases between them. The CDR3 spells CASSVGNRVNTEAFF. DNA of the CDR3: TGTGCCAGCAGCGTAGGTAACAGGGTGAACACTGAAGCTTTCTTT.

The chain has TRBV27 and TRBJ2-3; D gene unclear. Germline V lookup: CDR1 MNHEY, CDR2 SMNVEV (reference sequence). The CDR3 has 15 amino acids. Trimming removed 4 bases at V and 2 bases at J, with 13 bases between. The CDR3, as DNA: TGTGCCAGCAGTTCGAACTCCCGCCACACAGATACGCAGTATTTT. Its translation: CASSSNSRHTDTQYF.

The chain joins TRBV28 to TRBJ2-7, with TRBD1 as a possible D gene (6 bases). Trimming cost V 7 bases and J 6 bases, with 28 bases left between them. Germline CDR1 reads MDHEN; CDR2 reads SYDVKM. This CDR3 is built from 17 residues. For the CDR3, the DNA is TGTGCCAGCACCAAGTCTCTAGGGTGGGGGCTATCGGTCGAGCAGTACTTC. This sequence encodes CASTKSLGWGLSVEQYF.

A single count supports this clone. V is TRBV6-5 and J is TRBJ2-7; D possibly corresponds to TRBD2 (5 bases). This CDR3 region has 14 residues. V shed 6 bases and J shed 4 bases, with 16 bases lying between them. Germline V gene data show CDR1 as MNHEY and CDR2 as SVGAGI. DNA for the CDR3: TGTGCCAGCAGGCCCGGACTCTCCTTATACGAGCAGTACTTC. The encoded protein is CASRPGLSLYEQYF.

The rearrangement links TRBV30 to TRBJ1-1; weak D call: TRBD1 (5 bases). With 4 bases removed from V and 5 bases from J, the gap between germline ends came to 17 bases. The CDR3 consists of 14 residues. Germline V gene data show CDR1 as GTSNPN and CDR2 as SVGIG (reference sequence). As DNA, the CDR3 is TGTGCCTGGAAGGGTGGGGGGACTAGGACTGAAGCTTTCTTT. Its protein is CAWKGGGTRTEAFF.